This is a list of T cell receptor beta chains from one sample in a study of blood T cell repertoires in COVID-19. Profiling relied on immunoSEQ multiplex PCR, and the TCRdb table lists in-frame clones only, not all of them. The table has 72,000 or so clones, 82% seen once. Material for sequencing was peripheral blood. These receptors were obtained from a man at least 80 years old with active COVID-19. Both conserved end residues are part of each CDR3. D genes are given only for firm matches. Clone size is shown for a subset of rows, as once, few, many or a class of expanded clone.

CDR3aa,CDR3nt,j_gene,abundance,d_gene,v_gene
CASSYDQGRKTQYF,TGTGCCAGCAGTTACGATCAGGGTAGGAAGACCCAGTACTTC,TRBJ2-5,-,-,TRBV6-6
CASSIDRVVTDTQYF,TGTGCCAGTAGTATAGATCGGGTCGTGACAGATACGCAGTATTTT,TRBJ2-3,-,-,TRBV19
CASSPPGRAGTGELFF,TGTGCCAGCAGCCCCCCCGGCCGGGCGGGTACCGGGGAGCTGTTTTTT,TRBJ2-2,-,-,TRBV7-2
CASSGTVGNEKLFF,TGCGCCAGCAGCGGGACAGTAGGTAATGAAAAACTGTTTTTT,TRBJ1-4,few,TRBD1,TRBV5-1
CASSIHPRDHTEAFF,TGTGCCAGCAGCATCCACCCCCGGGATCACACTGAAGCTTTCTTT,TRBJ1-1,-,-,TRBV9
CASSQQPELANYGYTF,TGTGCCAGCTCACAACAGCCCGAACTAGCTAACTATGGCTACACCTTC,TRBJ1-2,-,-,TRBV9
CAWSDGRRYEQYF,TGTGCCTGGAGTGACGGCAGGCGCTACGAGCAGTACTTC,TRBJ2-7,few,-,TRBV30
CASSQDQNQPQHF,TGTGCCAGCAGCCAAGACCAAAATCAGCCCCAGCATTTT,TRBJ1-5,-,-,TRBV4-2
CAISDTQAMGYTF,TGTGCCATCAGCGACACCCAAGCTATGGGCTACACCTTC,TRBJ1-2,-,-,TRBV10-3
CASRLGTSAYNEQFF,TGTGCCTCAAGGCTCGGGACTAGCGCTTACAATGAGCAGTTCTTC,TRBJ2-1,-,TRBD2,TRBV28
CASSYSDRADTEAFF,TGTGCCAGCAGTTACTCGGACAGGGCGGACACTGAAGCTTTCTTT,TRBJ1-1,-,TRBD1,TRBV6-5
CASSLQGGTEAFF,TGTGCCAGCAGCCTCCAGGGTGGCACTGAAGCTTTCTTT,TRBJ1-1,-,-,TRBV27
CASSLMGDYEQYF,TGTGCCAGCAGCTTGATGGGAGACTACGAGCAGTACTTC,TRBJ2-7,-,-,TRBV5-6
CASSPDRVAGETQYF,TGTGCCAGCTCACCGGACAGGGTGGCGGGAGAGACCCAGTACTTC,TRBJ2-5,-,TRBD1,TRBV18
CAWSIKAATDTQYF,TGTGCCTGGAGTATCAAAGCGGCCACAGATACGCAGTATTTT,TRBJ2-3,once,-,TRBV30
CASSEVWLGANTGELFF,TGCGCCAGCAGTGAAGTGTGGCTGGGAGCGAACACCGGGGAGCTGTTTTTT,TRBJ2-2,-,-,TRBV10-2
CASSPGFREKLFF,TGTGCCAGCAGCCCGGGGTTTCGGGAAAAACTGTTTTTT,TRBJ1-4,-,-,TRBV7-2
CASSWDRGLEEAFF,TGTGCCAGCAGTTGGGACAGGGGGCTGGAGGAAGCTTTCTTT,TRBJ1-1,-,TRBD1,TRBV3-1/TRBV3-2
CASSLSRSGANVLTF,TGTGCCAGCAGTTTATCCAGATCCGGGGCCAACGTCCTGACTTTC,TRBJ2-6,-,-,TRBV27
CASSQYPRTYASTDTQYF,TGCGCCAGCAGCCAATATCCTCGGACTTACGCTAGCACAGATACGCAGTATTTT,TRBJ2-3,-,-,TRBV4-3
CASSGTSRVETQYF,TGTGCCAGCAGTGGGACTAGTAGGGTTGAGACCCAGTACTTC,TRBJ2-5,-,TRBD2,TRBV9
CASSFLGQTYEQYF,TGTGCCAGCAGCTTTTTGGGACAAACCTACGAGCAGTACTTC,TRBJ2-7,-,-,TRBV7-2
CAISDGSSGGGNEQFF,TGTGCCATCAGTGATGGATCGAGCGGGGGGGGTAATGAGCAGTTCTTC,TRBJ2-1,-,TRBD2,TRBV10-3
CAISVREDGYTF,TGTGCCATCAGTGTACGGGAGGATGGCTACACCTTC,TRBJ1-2,-,-,TRBV10-3
CASSETGYLLRSSQAFF,TGTGCCAGCAGTGAAACAGGGTACCTTCTAAGAAGCAGTCAAGCTTTCTTT,TRBJ1-1,once,-,TRBV25-1
CASSENTNTGELFF,TGTGCCAGCAGCGAGAACACGAACACCGGGGAGCTGTTTTTT,TRBJ2-2,-,-,TRBV9
CASFRGGTDTQYF,TGTGCCAGCTTCCGGGGGGGCACAGATACGCAGTATTTT,TRBJ2-3,medium-sized,TRBD2,TRBV12-3/TRBV12-4
CASSLRQGTNEKLFF,TGTGCCAGCTCACTACGACAGGGCACTAATGAAAAACTGTTTTTT,TRBJ1-4,-,TRBD1,TRBV18
CASRTAGSGYTF,TGTGCCAGCAGGACCGCGGGGTCTGGCTACACCTTC,TRBJ1-2,-,-,TRBV21-1
CASSLGDRGYEQYF,TGTGCCAGCAGCTTAGGAGACAGGGGCTACGAGCAGTACTTC,TRBJ2-7,-,TRBD1,TRBV11-2
CASSLGSGGLGQPQHF,TGTGCCAGCAGCTTAGGGTCAGGGGGCTTGGGTCAGCCCCAGCATTTT,TRBJ1-5,-,TRBD1,TRBV7-9
CASSLAASTDTQYF,TGTGCCAGCAGCTTAGCGGCTAGCACAGATACGCAGTATTTT,TRBJ2-3,-,-,TRBV7-8
CASSRRGNYGYTF,TGTGCCAGCTCCCGTAGAGGGAACTATGGCTACACCTTC,TRBJ1-2,-,-,TRBV6-5
CASSFNVGTISDTQYF,TGCGCCAGCAGCTTCAACGTTGGGACTATTTCAGATACGCAGTATTTT,TRBJ2-3,-,TRBD2,TRBV5-1
CASSPAALAYEQFF,TGTGCCAGCAGTCCGGCCGCCCTAGCTTATGAGCAGTTCTTC,TRBJ2-1,-,-,TRBV27
CASSEDGGNSGNTIYF,TGTGCCAGTAGTGAGGACGGGGGGAACTCTGGAAACACCATATATTTT,TRBJ1-3,few,-,TRBV19
CASSTNQGAGNSPLHF,TGCGCCAGCAGCACAAATCAGGGGGCAGGGAATTCACCCCTCCACTTT,TRBJ1-6,once,TRBD1,TRBV5-1
CASRPTSGGTYNEQFF,TGTGCCAGCAGACCCACTAGCGGGGGAACCTACAATGAGCAGTTCTTC,TRBJ2-1,-,TRBD2,TRBV5-4
CASSPPGGHAETQYF,TGTGCCAGCTCACCACCGGGGGGGCACGCAGAGACCCAGTACTTC,TRBJ2-5,-,-,TRBV18
CASSTGQGINTGELFF,TGTGCCAGCAGCACAGGACAGGGGATTAACACCGGGGAGCTGTTTTTT,TRBJ2-2,-,TRBD1,TRBV9
CASSIPGQGESQSSYEQYF,TGCGCCAGCAGTATCCCGGGACAGGGTGAGTCCCAATCCTCCTACGAGCAGTACTTC,TRBJ2-7,-,TRBD1,TRBV10-1
CASSSVQGAPGELFF,TGTGCCAGCAGCTCAGTACAGGGGGCGCCCGGGGAGCTGTTTTTT,TRBJ2-2,-,TRBD1,TRBV11-2
CASSAGTGGLETQYF,TGTGCCAGCAGCGCCGGGACAGGGGGCCTAGAGACCCAGTACTTC,TRBJ2-5,-,TRBD1,TRBV28
CASSLGALGYTF,TGTGCCAGCAGTTTAGGAGCACTTGGCTACACCTTC,TRBJ1-2,-,-,TRBV12-3/TRBV12-4
CASSETGGRGYEQYF,TGTGCCAGCAGTGAGACAGGGGGCAGAGGTTACGAGCAGTACTTC,TRBJ2-7,-,TRBD1,TRBV6-1
CATSKPGQGINEQYF,TGTGCCACCAGCAAACCGGGACAGGGTATCAACGAGCAGTACTTC,TRBJ2-7,-,TRBD1,TRBV15